A selection of T cell receptor beta chains follows, all from one sample in a study of T cell responses to AZD1222 COVID-19 vaccine. Data came from immunoSEQ multiplex PCR; TCRdb stores just in-frame clones and leaves some out. The sample gives around 140,000 clones, more than 85% of which show up once; about 3.7% is in the top ten. Specimen: peripheral blood, collected 28 days after the second AZD1222 dose. These receptors all stem from an adult who received the AZD1222 COVID-19 vaccine. The conserved cysteine and the conserved F or W are not part of the CDR3 here.

TRBV6-2/TRBV6-3 ASSYDGGHYGYT
TRBV28 ASSLAGVAPNYGYT
TRBV2 ASRISGRATGELF
TRBV7-9 ASSLNAARVTEAF
TRBV7-9 ASFPGSAVSDEQF
TRBV7-8 ASSLGPHQETQY
TRBV5-6 ASSLTGFNGYT
TRBV19 ASSIAGTLKVSYGYT
TRBV5-6 ASSLGDQPQH
TRBV11-3 ASSLGGTEADTQY
TRBV4-1 ASSQEEGNTGELF
TRBV6-5 ASSGPYEQY
TRBV19 ASSIGQGNTIY
TRBV14 ASSQGRVRDGYT
TRBV7-3 ASSPGRDRPTDTQY
TRBV14 ASSRQGGTEAF
TRBV6-1 ASSDPQGSYGYT
TRBV28 ASSAGPSGDTQY
TRBV27 ASRVPGTLTEAF
TRBV28 ASSPTGGTGGYNSPLH
TRBV9 ASSVGSVQPQH
TRBV6-2/TRBV6-3 ASSAVNEQF
TRBV28 ASSFRLNTEAF
TRBV2 ASSDRLAGGGNEQF
TRBV19 ASRDIDATEAF
TRBV27 ASSLTRFEANTEAF
TRBV5-7 ARGTKAYEQY
TRBV28 ASTPPWARRGGNEKLF
TRBV24-1 ATSDRAGGRYGYT
TRBV15 ATSSGRVTKNIQY
TRBV7-3 ASSFATQETQY